What follows is one T cell receptor (beta chain) and its context. Repertoires were generated with immunoSEQ multiplex PCR, while TCRdb's copy carries only in-frame clones and drops some. The sample carries some 510,000 clones, approximately 87% recorded once. The sample is drawn from a study of blood T cell repertoires in COVID-19. About the study: Specimens from acute and convalescent COVID-19 originated in the United States, Italy and Spain. The analysed material was cDNA or gDNA that came from T cells, B-cell-depleted T cells, or PBMCs.

Germline loops: CDR1 SGHRS, CDR2 YFSETQ. The V end lost 0 bases, the J end lost 6 bases, and 10 bases lay between the germline ends. This CDR3 has 13 residues. The sequenced sample consisted of PBMCs or T cells enriched from blood (not recorded which). The chain links TRBV5-1 to TRBJ2-7, with D maybe TRBD1 (6 bases). The receptor comes from a woman aged 40-49 years who had recovered from COVID-19. In DNA form, the CDR3 reads TGCGCCAGCAGCTTGGCCTCCAGGGGCGAGCAGTACTTC. As protein: CASSLASRGEQYF.